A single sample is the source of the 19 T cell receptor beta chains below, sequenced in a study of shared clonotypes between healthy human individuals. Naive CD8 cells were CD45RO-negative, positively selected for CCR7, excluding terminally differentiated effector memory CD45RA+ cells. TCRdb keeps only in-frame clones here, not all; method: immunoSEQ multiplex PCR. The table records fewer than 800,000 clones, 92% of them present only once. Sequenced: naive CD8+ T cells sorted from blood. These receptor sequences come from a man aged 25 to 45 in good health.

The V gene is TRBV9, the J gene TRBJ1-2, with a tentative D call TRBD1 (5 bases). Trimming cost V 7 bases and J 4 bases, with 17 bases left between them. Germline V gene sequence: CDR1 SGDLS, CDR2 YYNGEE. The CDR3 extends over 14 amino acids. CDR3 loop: CASWGGDPPYGYTF. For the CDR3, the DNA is TGTGCCAGCTGGGGGGGAGATCCACCCTATGGCTACACCTTC.

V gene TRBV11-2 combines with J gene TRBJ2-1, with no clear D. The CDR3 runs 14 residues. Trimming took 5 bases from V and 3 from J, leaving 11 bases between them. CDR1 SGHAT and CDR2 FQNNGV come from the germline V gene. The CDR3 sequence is CASSGQGGYNEQFF. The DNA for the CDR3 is TGTGCCAGCAGCGGCCAAGGCGGCTACAATGAGCAGTTCTTC.

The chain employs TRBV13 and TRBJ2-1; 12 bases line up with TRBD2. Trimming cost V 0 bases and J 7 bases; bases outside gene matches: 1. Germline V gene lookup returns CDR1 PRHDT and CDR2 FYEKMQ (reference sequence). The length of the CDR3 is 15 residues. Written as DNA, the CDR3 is TGTGCCAGCAGCTTAGGGACTAGCGGGAGAAATGAGCAGTTCTTC. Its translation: CASSLGTSGRNEQFF. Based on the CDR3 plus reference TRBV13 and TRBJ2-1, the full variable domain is AAGVIQSPRHLIKEKRETATLKCYPIPRHDTVYWYQQGPGQDPQFLISFYEKMQSDKGSIPDRFSAQQFSDYHSELNMSSLELGDSALYFCASSLGTSGRNEQFFGPGTRLTVL.

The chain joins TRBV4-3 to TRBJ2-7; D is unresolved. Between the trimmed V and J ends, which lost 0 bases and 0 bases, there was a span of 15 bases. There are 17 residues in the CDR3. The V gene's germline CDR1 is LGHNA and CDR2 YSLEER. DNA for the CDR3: TGCGCCAGCAGCCAAGATCAAAGTCACTTTAGCTCCTACGAGCAGTACTTC. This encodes CASSQDQSHFSSYEQYF.

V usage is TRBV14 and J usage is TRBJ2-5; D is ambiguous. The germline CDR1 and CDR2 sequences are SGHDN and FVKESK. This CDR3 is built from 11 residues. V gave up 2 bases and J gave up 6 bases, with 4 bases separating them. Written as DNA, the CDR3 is TGTGCCAGCAGCCAAAAGCAGACCCAGTACTTC. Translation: CASSQKQTQYF.

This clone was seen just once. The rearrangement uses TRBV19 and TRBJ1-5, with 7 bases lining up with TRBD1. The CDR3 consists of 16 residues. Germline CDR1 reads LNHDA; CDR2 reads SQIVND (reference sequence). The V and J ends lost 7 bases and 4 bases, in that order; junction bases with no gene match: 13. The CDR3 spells CASTVRDSQGNQPQHF. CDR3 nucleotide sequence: TGTGCCAGTACTGTCCGGGACAGCCAAGGAAATCAGCCCCAGCATTTT.

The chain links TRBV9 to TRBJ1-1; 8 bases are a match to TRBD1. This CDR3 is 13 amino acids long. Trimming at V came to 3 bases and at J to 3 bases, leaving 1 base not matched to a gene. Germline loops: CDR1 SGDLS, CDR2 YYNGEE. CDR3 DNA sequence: TGTGCCAGCAGCGACAGGGGGGACACTGAAGCTTTCTTT. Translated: CASSDRGDTEAFF.

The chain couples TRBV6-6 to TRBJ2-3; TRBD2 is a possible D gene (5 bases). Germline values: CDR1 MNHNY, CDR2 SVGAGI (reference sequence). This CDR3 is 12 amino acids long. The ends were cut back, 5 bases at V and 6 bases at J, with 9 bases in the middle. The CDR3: CASSPPGDTQYF. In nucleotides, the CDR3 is TGTGCCAGCAGTCCCCCGGGGGATACGCAGTATTTT.

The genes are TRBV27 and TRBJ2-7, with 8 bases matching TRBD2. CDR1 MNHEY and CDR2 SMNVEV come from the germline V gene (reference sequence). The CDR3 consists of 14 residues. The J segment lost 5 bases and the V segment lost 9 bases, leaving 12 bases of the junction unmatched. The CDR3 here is CASRAGLAAHEQYF. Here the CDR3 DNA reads TGTGCCAGTCGTGCCGGACTAGCTGCGCACGAGCAGTACTTC.

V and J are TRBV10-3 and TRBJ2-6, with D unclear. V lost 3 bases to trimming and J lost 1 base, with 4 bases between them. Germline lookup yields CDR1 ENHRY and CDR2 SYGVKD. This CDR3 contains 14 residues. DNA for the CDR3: TGTGCCATCAGTGATCAATCTGGGGCCAACGTCCTGACTTTC. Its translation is CAISDQSGANVLTF.

CDR3 in amino acids: CASSEGYRGSEKLFF. The CDR3 DNA sequence: TGTGCCAGCAGTGAAGGTTACAGGGGATCGGAAAAACTGTTTTTT. The chain joins TRBV6-1 to TRBJ1-4; 7 nucleotides agree with TRBD1. Looked up from germline, CDR1 is MNHNS and CDR2 is SASEGT. This CDR3 has 15 residues. V was pared by 1 base and J by 8 bases, with 7 bases of the junction left unmatched.

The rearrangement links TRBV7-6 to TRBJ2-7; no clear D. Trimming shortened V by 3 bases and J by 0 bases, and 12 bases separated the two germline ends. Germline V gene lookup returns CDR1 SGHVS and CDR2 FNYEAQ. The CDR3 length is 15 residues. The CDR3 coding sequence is TGTGCCAGCAGCTTCGGCATCGGGCCCTCCTACGAGCAGTACTTC. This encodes CASSFGIGPSYEQYF.

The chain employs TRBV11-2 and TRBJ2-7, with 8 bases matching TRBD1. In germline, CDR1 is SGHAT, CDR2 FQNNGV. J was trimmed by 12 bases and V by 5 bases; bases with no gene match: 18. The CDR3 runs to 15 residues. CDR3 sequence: CASSLEPGQALGAYF. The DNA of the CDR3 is TGTGCCAGCAGCCTTGAACCGGGACAGGCCTTAGGGGCGTACTTC.

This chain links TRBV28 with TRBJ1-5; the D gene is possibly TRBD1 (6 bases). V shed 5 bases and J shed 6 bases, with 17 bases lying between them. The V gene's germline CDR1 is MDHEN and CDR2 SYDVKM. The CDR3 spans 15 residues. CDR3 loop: CASSLIIGGGQPQHF. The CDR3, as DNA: TGTGCCAGCAGTCTAATTATCGGGGGCGGTCAGCCCCAGCATTTT.

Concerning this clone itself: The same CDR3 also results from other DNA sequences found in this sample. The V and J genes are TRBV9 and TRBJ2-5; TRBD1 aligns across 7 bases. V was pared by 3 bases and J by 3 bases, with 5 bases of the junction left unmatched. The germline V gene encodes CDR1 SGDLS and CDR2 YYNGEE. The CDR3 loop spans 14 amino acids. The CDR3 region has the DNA TGTGCCAGCAGCGCCTGGGACAGAGAAGAGACCCAGTACTTC. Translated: CASSAWDREETQYF.

The CDR3 protein is CASSLAQAISYEQYF. DNA of the CDR3: TGTGCCAGCAGCTTGGCACAGGCGATCTCCTACGAGCAGTACTTC. The genes are TRBV5-6 and TRBJ2-7; possible D gene TRBD1, 5 bases. From germline, CDR1 is SGHDT and CDR2 YYEEEE. The CDR3 is 15 residues long. V lost 0 bases, J lost 0 bases, and 10 bases lay in between.

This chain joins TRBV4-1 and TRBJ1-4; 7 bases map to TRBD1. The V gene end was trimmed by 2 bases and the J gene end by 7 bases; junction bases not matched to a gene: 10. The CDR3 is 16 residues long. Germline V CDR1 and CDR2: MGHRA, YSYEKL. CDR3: CASSQHETGRGEKLFF. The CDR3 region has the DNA TGCGCCAGCAGCCAACATGAGACAGGGCGCGGTGAAAAACTGTTTTTT.

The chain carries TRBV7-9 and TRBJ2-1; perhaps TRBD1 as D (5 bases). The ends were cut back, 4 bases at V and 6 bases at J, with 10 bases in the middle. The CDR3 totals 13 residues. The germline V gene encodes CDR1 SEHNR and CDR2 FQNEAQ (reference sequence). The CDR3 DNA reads TGTGCCAGCAGCTGGGGTGACAGCAATGAGCAGTTCTTC. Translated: CASSWGDSNEQFF.

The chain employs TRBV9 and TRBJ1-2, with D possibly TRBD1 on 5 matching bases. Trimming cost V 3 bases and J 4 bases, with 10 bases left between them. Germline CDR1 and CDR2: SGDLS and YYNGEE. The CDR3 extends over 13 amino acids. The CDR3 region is CASSAGTPYGYTF. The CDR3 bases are TGTGCCAGCAGCGCCGGGACCCCCTATGGCTACACCTTC.